These T cell receptor beta chains were read from a single sample in a study of blood T cell repertoires in COVID-19. TCRdb's copy holds only in-frame clones and misses some; the assay was immunoSEQ multiplex PCR. This table has roughly 66,000 clones, approximately 80% appearing once. Sequencing input: peripheral blood. These receptors were obtained from a man aged 55 to 70 with acute or convalescent COVID-19. CDR3s include the opening cysteine and the closing phenylalanine or tryptophan. Fields, in order: V gene, clone size, D gene, J gene, CDR3 protein, CDR3 DNA. The D gene is left open where the match is weak. Size is stated for part of the rows, as once, few or many counts, or as a class when the clone is expanded.

TRBV18	-	-	TRBJ2-3	CASSPPQGQDNTDTQYF	TGTGCCAGCTCACCGCCCCAGGGTCAGGATAACACAGATACGCAGTATTTT
TRBV4-3	-	-	TRBJ2-3	CASSQDVAGTDTQYF	TGCGCCAGCAGCCAAGATGTGGCGGGTACAGATACGCAGTATTTT
TRBV11-2	-	TRBD1	TRBJ1-6	CASSTTQGANSPLHF	TGTGCCAGCAGCACGACCCAGGGGGCGAACTCACCCCTCCACTTT
TRBV7-2	-	-	TRBJ1-4	CASSLRVGGTNEKLFF	TGTGCCAGCAGCCTCCGGGTTGGGGGGACTAATGAAAAACTGTTTTTT
TRBV7-2	-	-	TRBJ2-2	CASSLGQTESGELFF	TGTGCCAGCAGCTTAGGACAGACGGAGTCCGGGGAGCTGTTTTTT
TRBV2	-	TRBD1	TRBJ2-6	CASKTGAGANVLTF	TGTGCCAGCAAGACAGGGGCTGGGGCCAACGTCCTGACTTTC
TRBV19	once	TRBD1	TRBJ2-4	CASVQQGNLKNIQYF	TGTGCCAGTGTCCAACAGGGGAACCTCAAAAACATTCAGTACTTC
TRBV6-4	-	TRBD1	TRBJ2-1	CASSLDRGRVNEQFF	TGTGCCAGCAGTTTAGACAGGGGGCGCGTTAATGAGCAGTTCTTC
TRBV30	-	TRBD2	TRBJ2-7	CAWSFRLAGGYEQYF	TGTGCCTGGAGCTTTAGACTAGCGGGGGGCTACGAGCAGTACTTC
TRBV29-1	few	-	TRBJ2-3	CSAGFRTDTQYF	TGCAGCGCCGGGTTCAGAACAGATACGCAGTATTTT
TRBV7-9	-	-	TRBJ1-4	CASSRRDEKLFF	TGTGCCAGCAGCCGCCGGGATGAAAAACTGTTTTTT
TRBV5-4	-	TRBD1	TRBJ1-2	CASSSGGPYGYTF	TGTGCCAGCAGCTCAGGGGGGCCCTATGGCTACACCTTC
TRBV11-3	-	-	TRBJ1-1	CASSPKPTNTEAFF	TGTGCCAGCAGCCCTAAACCGACTAACACTGAAGCTTTCTTT
TRBV19	-	TRBD1	TRBJ1-1	CASSIKRTGGEAFF	TGTGCCAGTAGTATAAAGCGGACAGGAGGTGAAGCTTTCTTT
TRBV5-1	-	-	TRBJ1-2	CASSPEGEYGYTF	TGCGCCAGCAGCCCAGAGGGGGAATATGGCTACACCTTC
TRBV19	-	-	TRBJ1-5	CASGLPGNQPQHF	TGTGCCAGTGGATTACCAGGGAATCAGCCCCAGCATTTT
TRBV6-5	-	TRBD1	TRBJ1-2	CASRTGGVNGYTF	TGTGCCAGCAGGACAGGGGGCGTAAATGGCTACACCTTC
TRBV7-9	-	TRBD1	TRBJ1-6	CASSLEGQGPPLHF	TGTGCCAGCAGCTTAGAGGGACAGGGTCCACCCCTCCACTTT
TRBV7-9	-	-	TRBJ1-2	CASSLGLTGYGYTF	TGTGCCAGCAGCTTAGGACTGACGGGCTATGGCTACACCTTC
TRBV19	-	-	TRBJ1-5	CASRRGTGQPQHF	TGTGCCAGTAGGAGGGGGACCGGTCAGCCCCAGCATTTT
TRBV5-6	-	-	TRBJ1-5	CASSWGGGNSNQPQHF	TGTGCCAGCAGCTGGGGGGGCGGTAATAGCAATCAGCCCCAGCATTTT
TRBV18	-	-	TRBJ1-1	CASSPQGNTEAFF	TGTGCCAGCTCACCGCAGGGGAACACTGAAGCTTTCTTT
TRBV7-2	once	TRBD2	TRBJ2-3	CASSPRRTSGFTDTQYF	TGTGCCAGCAGCCCTAGACGGACTAGCGGATTCACAGATACGCAGTATTTT
TRBV30	few	TRBD1	TRBJ2-2	CAWEYRGRFPGELFF	TGTGCCTGGGAATACAGGGGAAGATTCCCCGGGGAGCTGTTTTTT
TRBV7-9	-	-	TRBJ1-5	CASSLGSPAGNQPQHF	TGTGCCAGCAGCTTAGGGTCTCCGGCGGGCAATCAGCCCCAGCATTTT
TRBV7-9	-	-	TRBJ1-1	CASSYQYFQSEAFF	TGTGCCAGCAGCTACCAGTATTTTCAATCTGAAGCTTTCTTT
TRBV19	once	TRBD1	TRBJ1-1	CASTGQGLGTEAFF	TGTGCCAGTACGGGACAGGGGTTAGGCACTGAAGCTTTCTTT